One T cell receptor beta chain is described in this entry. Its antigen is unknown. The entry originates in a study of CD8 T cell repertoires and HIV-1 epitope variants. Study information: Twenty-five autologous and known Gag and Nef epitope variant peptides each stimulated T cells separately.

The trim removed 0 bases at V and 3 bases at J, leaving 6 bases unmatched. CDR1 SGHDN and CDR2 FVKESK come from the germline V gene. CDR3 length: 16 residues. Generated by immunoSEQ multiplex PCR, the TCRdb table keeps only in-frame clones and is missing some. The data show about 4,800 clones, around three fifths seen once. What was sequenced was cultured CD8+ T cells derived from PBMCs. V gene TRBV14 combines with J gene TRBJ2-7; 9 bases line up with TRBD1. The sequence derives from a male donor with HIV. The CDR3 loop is CASSQDRRDRDYEQYF. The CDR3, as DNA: TGTGCCAGCAGCCAAGATCGGCGGGACAGGGACTACGAGCAGTACTTC.